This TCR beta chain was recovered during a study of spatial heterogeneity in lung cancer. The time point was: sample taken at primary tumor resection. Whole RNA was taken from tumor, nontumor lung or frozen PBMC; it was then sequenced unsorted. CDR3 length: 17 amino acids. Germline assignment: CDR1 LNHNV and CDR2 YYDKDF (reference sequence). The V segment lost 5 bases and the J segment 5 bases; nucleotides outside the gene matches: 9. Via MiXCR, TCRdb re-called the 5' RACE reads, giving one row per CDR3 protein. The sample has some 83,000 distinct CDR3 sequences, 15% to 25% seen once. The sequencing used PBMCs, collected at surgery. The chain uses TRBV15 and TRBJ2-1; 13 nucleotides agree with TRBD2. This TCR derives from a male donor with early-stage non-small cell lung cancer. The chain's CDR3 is CATSRTQTSGGDNEQFF. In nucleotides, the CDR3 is TGTGCCACCAGCCGTACTCAAACTAGCGGGGGGGACAATGAGCAGTTCTTC.